Shown below are 8 T cell receptor beta chains from a single sample sequenced in a study of blood T cells in healthy people across ages. Sample-barcoded 5' priming and a J-beta primer mix drove a second PCR of 7 to 11 cycles. TCRdb reanalysed the 5' RACE reads using MiXCR and keeps one entry per CDR3 protein. The table has hundreds of thousands of distinct CDR3 sequences, 53% seen once. Sequencing input: blood. The source is a man older than 75 in good health.

This clonotype has only a few counts. The J gene is TRBJ1-6, the V gene TRBV27; 7 nucleotides line up with TRBD1. CDR1 and CDR2 from the germline V gene are MNHEY and SMNVEV (reference sequence). Trimming removed 2 bases from V and 11 bases from J; junction bases left unmatched: 18. This CDR3 region has 18 residues. CDR3 sequence: CASSLIGNWDSEGAPLHF. The CDR3 DNA sequence: TGTGCCAGCAGTTTAATCGGAAACTGGGACAGTGAAGGGGCACCCCTCCACTTT.

In regard to this clonotype: One end of the junction fails to match germline, which may point to a read error. V usage is TRBV11-1 and J usage is TRBJ2-1, with TRBD2 matching over 8 bases. The CDR3 runs 15 residues. Germline values: CDR1 SGHAT, CDR2 FQDESV (reference sequence). CDR3 amino acids: CTSTVPGLVTNEQFF. The CDR3 bases are TGTACCAGCACTGTCCCGGGACTAGTAACCAATGAGCAGTTCTTC.

The chain links TRBV5-1 to TRBJ1-1, with 9 bases fitting TRBD1. CDR1 SGHRS and CDR2 YFSETQ come from the germline V gene. The CDR3 is 15 residues long. V lost 4 bases and J lost 5; bases outside the gene matches: 9. The DNA of the CDR3 is TGCGCCAGCAGCAGAACAGGGGGCGCGGGGACTGAAGCTTTCTTT. Amino acids: CASSRTGGAGTEAFF.

The rearrangement links TRBV6-2 or TRBV6-3 to TRBJ2-1, with 8 bases fitting TRBD1. This CDR3 comprises 16 residues. The ends lost 6 bases at V and 8 bases at J; junction bases unmatched: 15. Germline V gene lookup returns CDR1 MNHEY and CDR2 SVGEGT. The CDR3 is CASSDPVAGGLDEQFF. DNA for the CDR3: TGTGCCAGCAGCGATCCGGTGGCAGGGGGCTTGGATGAGCAGTTCTTC.

The rearrangement joins TRBV20-1 to TRBJ2-7, with 7 bases fitting TRBD2. CDR1 DFQATT and CDR2 SNEGSKA come from the germline V gene (reference sequence). The junction had 8 bases not matched to a gene; V was cut back by 3 bases and J by 6 bases. This CDR3 is 13 amino acids long. CDR3 sequence (DNA): TGCAGTGCTAGTGCGAGCGGGAATCGCGAGCAGTACTTC. It is translated as CSASASGNREQYF.

The rearrangement uses TRBV27 and TRBJ2-5; TRBD2 agrees at 7 bases. CDR1 is MNHEY and CDR2 is SMNVEV in the germline V gene (reference sequence). V gave up 4 bases and J gave up 5 bases; unmatched junction bases: 22. CDR3 length equals 19 residues. CDR3 region: CASSSLAVTVKGGPETQYF. The CDR3 DNA reads TGTGCCAGCAGTTCCCTAGCGGTGACAGTTAAAGGTGGGCCGGAGACCCAGTACTTC.

The rearrangement uses TRBV28 and TRBJ2-7; the match to TRBD1 covers 11 bases. The V segment lost 2 bases and the J segment 6 bases; nucleotides outside the gene matches: 6. Germline loops: CDR1 MDHEN, CDR2 SYDVKM. The length of the CDR3 is 15 residues. CDR3 bases: TGTGCCAGCAGTTTAGCCGGGACAGGGGGAGTCGAGCAGTACTTC. Translating it yields CASSLAGTGGVEQYF.

The chain links TRBV19 to TRBJ2-7; no clear D gene. Trimming removed 4 bases from V and 5 bases from J, with 12 bases in between. The CDR3 sequence is 13 residues long. Germline-derived CDR1 and CDR2 are LNHDA and SQIVND (reference sequence). CDR3 loop: CASSRAQGHEQYF. CDR3 coding DNA: TGTGCCAGTAGTAGGGCTCAAGGACACGAGCAGTACTTC.